What follows are 18 T cell receptor beta chains derived from one specimen sequenced in a study of blood T cell repertoires in COVID-19. Generated by immunoSEQ multiplex PCR, the TCRdb table keeps only in-frame clones and is missing some. The data hold about 58,000 clones, with around 85% observed a single time. Sample: peripheral blood. Every receptor here comes from a man aged 40-49 years with active COVID-19.

The chain couples TRBV6-5 to TRBJ2-1, with a weak D call TRBD2 (6 bases). Trimming stripped 2 bases from V and 0 bases from J, with 8 bases between. The CDR3 has 15 amino acids. Germline V gene lookup returns CDR1 MNHEY and CDR2 SVGAGI. The CDR3: CASSYGGSSYNEQFF. In DNA form, the CDR3 reads TGTGCCAGCAGTTACGGGGGGAGCTCCTACAATGAGCAGTTCTTC.

This chain connects TRBV3-1 (or the pseudogene TRBV3-2) to TRBJ2-7; TRBD2 matches 10 bases. V lost 2 bases and J lost 6; bases outside the gene matches: 7. Germline CDR1 reads LGHDT; CDR2 reads YNNKEL (reference sequence). The length of the CDR3 is 15 residues. The CDR3 DNA follows: TGTGCCAGCAGCCAAACGCCGGGACTAGCGTCCGAGCAGTACTTC. This codes for CASSQTPGLASEQYF.

The chain uses TRBV9 and TRBJ2-1; no definite D call. The V gene's germline CDR1 is SGDLS and CDR2 YYNGEE. The V end lost 4 bases, the J end lost 8 bases, and 7 bases lay between the germline ends. The CDR3 totals 11 residues. CDR3 in DNA: TGTGCCAGCAGCTCGCGGCATGAGCAGTTCTTC. Its translation is CASSSRHEQFF. The complete variable domain, with remaining parts taken from reference TRBV9 and TRBJ2-1, reads DSGVTQTPKHLITATGQRVTLRCSPRSGDLSVYWYQQSLDQGLQFLIQYYNGEERAKGNILERFSAQQFPDLHSELNLSSLELGDSALYFCASSSRHEQFFGPGTRLTVL.

This clone was seen a single time. V gene TRBV5-5 combines with J gene TRBJ2-7; D remains ambiguous. The CDR3 is made up of 14 amino acids. Germline V gene data show CDR1 as SGHKS and CDR2 as YYEKEE (reference sequence). With 4 bases removed from V and 2 bases from J, the gap between germline ends came to 13 bases. The DNA for the CDR3 is TGTGCCAGCAGCGAGTTGGCGGAGCCCTACGAGCAGTACTTC. Encoded protein: CASSELAEPYEQYF.

The chain uses TRBV7-8 and TRBJ1-6; D unclear. The CDR3 extends over 14 amino acids. V shed 7 bases and J shed 0 bases, with 7 bases lying between them. CDR1 is SGHVS and CDR2 is FQNEAQ in the germline V gene. In nucleotides, the CDR3 is TGTGCCAGCAAGTGGAGCTCCTATAATTCACCCCTCCACTTT. Protein: CASKWSSYNSPLHF.

This chain links TRBV7-9 with TRBJ1-4; 7 positions match TRBD1. Germline loops: CDR1 SEHNR, CDR2 FQNEAQ (reference sequence). The CDR3 loop spans 15 amino acids. The ends lost 5 bases at V and 3 bases at J; junction bases unmatched: 6. CDR3 nucleotide sequence: TGTGCCAGCAGCATTGCCGGGACAGCTAATGAAAAACTGTTTTTT. It translates to CASSIAGTANEKLFF.

This chain links TRBV9 with TRBJ2-4, with a possible D match to TRBD2 (7 bases). This CDR3 region has 17 residues. The germline V gene encodes CDR1 SGDLS and CDR2 YYNGEE. The germline V and J ends were trimmed by 0 bases and 3 bases, with 16 bases remaining between them. CDR3 protein: CASSVEGGGQGKNIQYF. CDR3 nucleotide sequence: TGTGCCAGCAGCGTAGAGGGAGGGGGTCAAGGCAAAAACATTCAGTACTTC.

The chain combines TRBV5-8 with TRBJ2-1, with 8 bases lining up with TRBD1. V lost 3 bases and J lost 6; bases outside the gene matches: 8. This CDR3 has 15 residues. The germline CDR1 and CDR2 sequences are SGHTS and YDEGEE. The CDR3 DNA is TGTGCCAGCAGCTCGAGGACAGGGCTCGTCAATGAGCAGTTCTTC. Translation gives CASSSRTGLVNEQFF.

CDR3 bases: TGTGCCAGCAGCTTGGGAGGTTGGACAGGATCCTACGAGCAGTACTTC. Amino acids: CASSLGGWTGSYEQYF. V is TRBV5-5 and J is TRBJ2-7; 7 bases align to TRBD1. The J segment lost 1 base and the V segment lost 0 bases, leaving 7 bases of the junction unmatched. CDR1 SGHKS and CDR2 YYEKEE come from the germline V gene (reference sequence). The CDR3 runs 16 residues.

V is TRBV24-1 and J is TRBJ2-6, with 11 positions matching TRBD1. Trimming took 5 bases from V and 2 from J; bases not matched to a gene: 4. The CDR3 is 17 amino acids. Looked up from germline, CDR1 is KGHDR and CDR2 is SFDVKD. The CDR3, as DNA: TGTGCCACCAGTGGGACAGGGGGCGCTGCTGGGGCCAACGTCCTGACTTTC. Protein product: CATSGTGGAAGANVLTF.

The chain joins TRBV28 to TRBJ1-1, with TRBD1 as a possible D gene (5 bases). The CDR3 sequence is 14 residues long. Trimming stripped 5 bases from V and 1 base from J, with 11 bases between. Germline CDR1 and CDR2: MDHEN and SYDVKM. The CDR3 spells CASSPPDRNTEAFF. CDR3 sequence (DNA): TGTGCCAGCAGTCCTCCAGACAGGAACACTGAAGCTTTCTTT.

The chain couples TRBV3-1 (or the pseudogene TRBV3-2) to TRBJ1-1; TRBD1 agrees at 10 bases. Germline-derived CDR1 and CDR2 are LGHDT and YNNKEL (reference sequence). This CDR3 is built from 15 residues. V gave up 1 base and J gave up 3 bases; unmatched junction bases: 2. The CDR3 DNA reads TGTGCCAGCAGCCAAGTTGGGACAGGGGACACTGAAGCTTTCTTT. It is translated as CASSQVGTGDTEAFF.

V gene TRBV6-1 combines with J gene TRBJ1-5; D not certain. Trimming removed 3 bases at V and 6 bases at J, with 12 bases between. The CDR3 spans 14 residues. CDR1 and CDR2 (germline): MNHNS, SASEGT. CDR3: CASSDGIRVQPQHF. The CDR3 DNA sequence: TGTGCCAGCAGTGACGGGATTCGGGTTCAGCCCCAGCATTTT.

The chain employs TRBV23-1 and TRBJ1-5; D might be TRBD1 (6 bases). TRBV23-1 is annotated as an ORF whose role is uncertain. The CDR3 covers 16 residues. Trimming took 1 base from V and 3 from J, leaving 13 bases between them. The CDR3 reads CASSQWQGRINQPQHF. The CDR3 DNA sequence: TGCGCCAGCAGTCAATGGCAGGGGCGAATCAATCAGCCCCAGCATTTT.

V usage is TRBV6-5 and J usage is TRBJ2-1; no definite D call. This CDR3 is built from 15 residues. In germline, CDR1 is MNHEY, CDR2 SVGAGI. Trimming pared 7 bases from V and 4 bases from J, leaving 17 bases between. DNA of the CDR3: TGTGCCAGCACCAAACTCACTTCAAGTTACAATGAGCAGTTCTTC. Translated: CASTKLTSSYNEQFF.

A few counts support this clone. J is TRBJ1-5 and V is TRBV2; 8 bases map to TRBD1. V shed 10 bases and J 0 bases; nucleotides not matched to a gene: 5. Germline CDR1 is SNHLY and CDR2 is FYNNEI. There are 14 residues in the CDR3. The CDR3 DNA reads as TGTGCCACTTCGGGACAGGTTAGCAATCAGCCCCAGCATTTT. Translating gives CATSGQVSNQPQHF.

In the case of this clone: Other DNA sequences from this sample encode an identical CDR3 as well. The rearrangement links TRBV7-2 to TRBJ2-3, with TRBD2 identical over 13 bases. There are 16 residues in the CDR3. V trimming: 5 bases; J trimming: 6 bases; junction bases outside the gene matches: 8. Germline V gives CDR1 SGHTA, CDR2 FQGNSA. The CDR3 spells CASSQTSGRFADTQYF. The CDR3, as DNA: TGTGCCAGCAGCCAGACTAGCGGGAGGTTCGCGGATACGCAGTATTTT.

The count of this clone is one. DNA for the CDR3: TGTGCCAGCAGCCAAGGGCAAGGTCTAGCGGGAGTCCATGAGCAGTTCTTC. It is translated as CASSQGQGLAGVHEQFF. The J gene is TRBJ2-1, the V gene TRBV3-1 (or the pseudogene TRBV3-2); 10 bases are a match to TRBD2. The J segment lost 8 bases and the V segment lost 1 base, leaving 11 bases of the junction unmatched. The germline V gene has CDR1 LGHDT and CDR2 YNNKEL (reference sequence). The CDR3 has 17 residues.